Below, one T cell receptor beta chain is given with its context. Its antigen is not identified. These data are taken from a study of Ad26.COV2.S vaccination and SARS-CoV-2 variants. Study results and limitations: Post-vaccination spike-specific CD8+ and CD4+ T cell responses reportedly had substantial breadth.

Treatment of the sample: roughly 19 received Ad26.COV2.S at low or high dose, single or two shots; a few received placebo; per-sample allocation not given. Repertoires come from day 63 after the first vaccine or placebo injection. The V and J ends lost 5 bases and 7 bases respectively, with 17 bases between them. There are 15 residues in the CDR3. The germline V gene has CDR1 SEHNR and CDR2 FQNEAQ (reference sequence). TCRdb keeps only in-frame clones here, not all; method: immunoSEQ multiplex PCR. This repertoire shows more than 300,000 clones, about 87% found once; its top ten account for about 6.4%.

This specimen consisted of peripheral blood, obtained in a trial of Ad26.COV2.S vaccine versus placebo. The chain links TRBV7-9 to TRBJ1-4; D might be TRBD1 (6 bases). The TCR was taken from a person aged 18-65 years who received the Ad26.COV2.S COVID-19 vaccine or a placebo. The CDR3 sequence is CASSPPQGQGEKLFF. The CDR3, as DNA: TGTGCCAGCAGCCCGCCCCAGGGGCAGGGTGAAAAACTGTTTTTT.